The 24 T cell receptor beta chains listed next were all sequenced from one sample in a study of T cells in Graves' hyperthyroidism and ophthalmopathy. TCR beta CDR3 regions were amplified from RNA. When the TCR CDR3 underwent first-round RT-PCR, the HTBI primer set was used. TCRdb itself ran the multiplex PCR reads through MiXCR, one entry per CDR3 protein. In the table there are 250,000 to 350,000 distinct CDR3 sequences, about 15% of which are singletons. The sample comprised blood. Receptors were obtained from a man aged 25 to 40 with Graves' hyperthyroidism.

This clonotype was seen many times. The J gene is TRBJ1-4, the V gene TRBV20-1; the match to TRBD1 covers 9 bases. The CDR3 has 14 residues. Germline CDR1 reads DFQATT; CDR2 reads SNEGSKA (reference sequence). J lost 7 bases, V lost 5 bases, and 8 bases had no gene match. The CDR3 DNA reads as TGCAGTGCTGCGACAGGGGGAGAAGGTGAAAAACTGTTTTTT. It specifies CSAATGGEGEKLFF.

This clonotype occurred many times. The V gene is TRBV7-9, the J gene TRBJ1-1, with D possibly matching TRBD1 (5 bases). The CDR3 is 12 residues long. Germline V lookup: CDR1 SEHNR, CDR2 FQNEAQ (reference sequence). V was trimmed by 1 base and J by 7 bases, leaving 7 bases between them. The CDR3 here is CASSLGGNEAFF. CDR3 bases: TGTGCCAGCAGCTTAGGGGGGAATGAAGCTTTCTTT.

This clonotype was counted only a few times. The junction departs from the called germline gene at one end, perhaps through a read error. The chain uses TRBV20-1 and TRBJ2-7, with D unresolved. The germline V gene encodes CDR1 DFQATT and CDR2 SNEGSKA (reference sequence). The CDR3 loop spans 11 amino acids. The CDR3 nucleotides are TGCAGTGTTAGAGGAGACTACGAGCAGTACTTC. Translating gives CSVRGDYEQYF.

Notes on this clonotype: One end of the junction does not line up with germline, which may come from a read error. V and J are TRBV6-1 and TRBJ1-3, with no clear D. The CDR3 is made up of 11 amino acids. Per germline, CDR1 MNHNS and CDR2 SASEGT. The CDR3 DNA is TGTGCCAGCAACTCTGAAAACACCATATATTTT. This gives the protein CASNSENTIYF.

This clonotype was counted only a few times. This sequence joins TRBV12-3 or TRBV12-4 and TRBJ1-2; the D is unclear. This CDR3 has 14 amino acids. V dropped 0 bases and J dropped 4 bases, with 9 bases sitting between them. CDR3 protein: CASSLAIAGYGYTF. The CDR3 coding sequence is TGTGCCAGCAGTTTAGCGATCGCCGGCTATGGCTACACCTTC.

This clonotype is a singleton in its sample. The rearrangement links TRBV27 to TRBJ2-7; the D gene is possibly TRBD2 (5 bases). Trimming stripped 4 bases from V and 7 bases from J, with 17 bases between. This CDR3 comprises 14 residues. The germline V gene encodes CDR1 MNHEY and CDR2 SMNVEV (reference sequence). CDR3 residues: CASSSPRPGWEQYF. In DNA, the CDR3 is TGTGCCAGCAGTTCCCCCCGGCCGGGATGGGAGCAGTACTTC.

This clonotype was found many times. CDR3 protein: CAWSLGDNTEAFF. The CDR3 nucleotides read TGTGCCTGGAGTTTAGGAGATAACACTGAAGCTTTCTTT. J is TRBJ1-1 and V is TRBV30; D remains ambiguous. The CDR3 runs to 13 residues. Germline V lookup: CDR1 GTSNPN, CDR2 SVGIG (reference sequence). The V end was cut by 2 bases, the J end by 2 bases, with 9 bases between.

This clonotype turned up a few times. This chain links TRBV5-4 with TRBJ2-3; 7 bases agree with TRBD2. CDR3 length: 14 residues. Germline CDR1 reads SGHNT; CDR2 reads YYREEE (reference sequence). Germline trimming cut 4 bases from V and 5 bases from J; bases unmatched to any gene: 7. DNA of the CDR3: TGTGCCAGCAGCCCATCGGCGGGGGAAGATACGCAGTATTTT. Its protein is CASSPSAGEDTQYF.

Only a few counts were recorded for this clonotype. V and J are TRBV6-1 and TRBJ1-5; D is unresolved. Germline V CDR1 and CDR2: MNHNS, SASEGT. Trimming stripped 11 bases from V and 3 bases from J, with 14 bases between. This CDR3 spans 13 amino acids. CDR3 nucleotides: TGTGCCGGCGGACGGCGATCCAATCAGCCCCAGCATTTT. It is translated as CAGGRRSNQPQHF.

The chain recombines TRBV5-1 with TRBJ2-5, with 11 bases identical to TRBD2. Unmatched junction bases numbered 3, after V lost 2 bases and J lost 3 bases. CDR1 SGHRS and CDR2 YFSETQ come from the germline V gene. This CDR3 has 15 residues. CDR3 nucleotide sequence: TGCGCCAGCAGCTTACTGACTAGCGGGAAAGAGACCCAGTACTTC. Translating gives CASSLLTSGKETQYF.

This clonotype occurred many times. The J gene is TRBJ2-7, the V gene TRBV12-3 or TRBV12-4, with 12 bases aligning to TRBD2. This CDR3 comprises 15 residues. V lost 5 bases and J lost 5; bases outside the gene matches: 7. The CDR3: CASSGGTSGLHEQYF. CDR3 in DNA: TGTGCCAGCAGTGGAGGGACTAGCGGGCTCCACGAGCAGTACTTC.

Regarding this clonotype: This may come from a read error, since a much larger clone is one base off. This chain links TRBV29-1 with TRBJ2-3, with D uncertain. The CDR3 is 13 amino acids. Germline V gene sequence: CDR1 SQVTM, CDR2 ANQGSEA. CDR3 bases: TGCAGCGCTGAAGCCGAGTCCACAGATACGCAGTATTTT. Its protein product is CSAEAESTDTQYF.

This clonotype was counted at least ten times. The chain uses TRBV18 and TRBJ1-2, with a possible D match to TRBD1 (5 bases). Germline V gene sequence: CDR1 KGHSH, CDR2 LQKENI. The CDR3 runs to 15 residues. Trimming pared 3 bases from V and 3 bases from J, leaving 14 bases between. Written as DNA, the CDR3 is TGTGCCAGCTCACCCGGGACCTTACTTCACTATGGCTACACCTTC. It specifies CASSPGTLLHYGYTF.

The chain has TRBV9 and TRBJ1-1; a possible D gene is TRBD1 (6 bases). CDR3 length: 15 amino acids. Germline V CDR1 and CDR2: SGDLS, YYNGEE. Trimming took off 3 bases at V and 0 bases at J, with 12 bases between the two ends. The CDR3 protein is CASSGSGVVNTEAFF. CDR3 DNA: TGTGCCAGCAGCGGATCAGGGGTGGTGAACACTGAAGCTTTCTTT.

This clonotype came up a few times. The V call is TRBV13, the J call TRBJ2-7; the D is unclear. The V gene's germline CDR1 is PRHDT and CDR2 FYEKMQ (reference sequence). V was pared by 6 bases and J by 4 bases, with 22 bases between. This CDR3 spans 16 amino acids. In DNA, the CDR3 is TGTGCCAGCAGTTCTAAGCGACAACACCTGAGGTACGAGCAGTACTTC. Protein sequence: CASSSKRQHLRYEQYF.

The table lists this clonotype with a few counts. The rearrangement uses TRBV6-4 and TRBJ2-2; 9 nucleotides match TRBD2. The CDR3 runs 14 residues. Germline-derived CDR1 and CDR2 are MRHNA and SNTAGT. With 4 bases clipped from V and 3 bases from J, the junction kept 0 bases outside the gene matches. The CDR3 bases are TGTGCCAGCAGTGGACTAGCGGACACCGGGGAGCTGTTTTTT. The encoded protein is CASSGLADTGELFF.

Concerning this clonotype: The junction does not match germline at one end; this may be a read error. The chain recombines TRBV30 with TRBJ1-5; the D is unclear. Germline-derived CDR1 and CDR2 are GTSNPN and SVGIG (reference sequence). The CDR3 runs to 13 residues. The CDR3 protein is CAWSPGSNQPRHF. CDR3 DNA sequence: TGTGCCTGGAGCCCAGGAAGCAATCAGCCCCGGCATTTC.

V and J are TRBV4-1 and TRBJ2-7; a possible D gene is TRBD2 (6 bases). Trimming removed 7 bases at V and 2 bases at J, with 21 bases between. Germline V CDR1 and CDR2: MGHRA, YSYEKL. The CDR3 consists of 16 residues. The CDR3 protein is CASNRIRGGEAYEQYF. The CDR3 region has the DNA TGCGCCAGCAACCGGATTAGGGGCGGGGAGGCCTACGAGCAGTACTTC.

The J gene is TRBJ2-7, the V gene TRBV11-2; possibly TRBD2 for D (5 bases). Germline CDR1 SGHAT, CDR2 FQNNGV. Trimming took off 4 bases at V and 9 bases at J, with 10 bases between the two ends. The CDR3 extends over 11 amino acids. CDR3 sequence: CASSSTRVQYF. CDR3 coding DNA: TGTGCCAGCAGCTCCACTAGAGTGCAGTACTTC.

This chain joins TRBV9 and TRBJ1-3; 7 bases line up with TRBD1. Germline CDR1 SGDLS, CDR2 YYNGEE. The CDR3 spans 15 residues. Trimming at V came to 0 bases and at J to 14 bases, leaving 14 bases not matched to a gene. CDR3 region: CASSVEGTGADDLYF. The CDR3, as DNA: TGTGCCAGCAGCGTAGAAGGCACAGGGGCCGACGACTTATATTTT.

The rearrangement uses TRBV4-1 and TRBJ2-5; D remains unclear. This CDR3 region has 14 residues. The germline V gene encodes CDR1 MGHRA and CDR2 YSYEKL. The germline V and J ends were trimmed by 0 bases and 2 bases, with 7 bases remaining between them. DNA of the CDR3: TGCGCCAGCAGCCAAGATTGGCAGCAAGAGACCCAGTACTTC. The encoded protein is CASSQDWQQETQYF.

The chain combines TRBV27 with TRBJ1-3; D is ambiguous. Germline V gene sequence: CDR1 MNHEY, CDR2 SMNVEV (reference sequence). The CDR3 has 13 amino acids. V was pared by 3 bases and J by 2 bases, with 5 bases between. The CDR3 DNA is TGTGCCAGCAGTTTCTCGGCTGGAAACACCATATATTTT. Translating it yields CASSFSAGNTIYF.

This chain uses TRBV24-1 with TRBJ2-1; 9 nucleotides agree with TRBD1. The length of the CDR3 is 16 residues. V shed 3 bases, J shed 3 bases, and the junction held 5 bases outside the gene matches. Germline V CDR1 and CDR2: KGHDR, SFDVKD. The CDR3 loop is CATSDGDREFYNEQFF. As DNA, the CDR3 is TGTGCCACCAGTGATGGGGACAGGGAATTCTACAATGAGCAGTTCTTC.

The sample holds many counts of this clonotype. The chain employs TRBV28 and TRBJ2-7, with 9 bases aligning to TRBD2. Germline assignment: CDR1 MDHEN and CDR2 SYDVKM. This CDR3 region has 14 residues. V was pared by 5 bases and J by 4 bases, with 6 bases of the junction left unmatched. The CDR3 here is CASSAGGEEYEQYF. The CDR3 nucleotides are TGTGCCAGCAGTGCGGGGGGGGAGGAGTACGAGCAGTACTTC.